Listed below are T cell receptor beta chains from one sample, sequenced in a study of blood T cell repertoires in COVID-19. Assay used: immunoSEQ multiplex PCR; TCRdb lists only in-frame clones, some missing. Of under 65,000 clones listed, roughly 76% are singletons. The sample taken for sequencing was peripheral blood. All receptors come from a woman aged 55-75 years with acute or convalescent COVID-19. Both conserved end residues are part of each CDR3. Fields, in order: V gene, J gene, CDR3 length, clone size, D gene, CDR3 protein. A D gene is named only where the DNA matches it firmly. Rows may omit the clone size; those that give it use once, few, many or a size class.

TRBV9,TRBJ2-2,16,few,TRBD2,CASSVVGLAGTGELFF
TRBV6-2/TRBV6-3,TRBJ1-1,16,NA,TRBD1,CASSSRDRALNTEAFF
TRBV5-4,TRBJ2-7,16,NA,TRBD2,CASSTGTSGSFNEQYF
TRBV18,TRBJ2-7,13,NA,NA,CASSPPEGLEQYF
TRBV7-9,TRBJ1-1,14,NA,TRBD1,CASSLVSGGTEAFF
TRBV7-8,TRBJ1-2,16,NA,TRBD1,CASSLGSWTGGFGYTF
TRBV5-1,TRBJ1-1,14,NA,NA,CASSLRQTNTEAFF
TRBV7-2,TRBJ2-5,15,once,TRBD2,CASSVLAGRKETQYF
TRBV28,TRBJ2-3,12,NA,NA,CASSLPPVNLYF
TRBV5-1,TRBJ1-1,15,few,TRBD1,CASSLKGTGGAEAFF
TRBV7-2,TRBJ2-5,15,NA,NA,CASSLTTGDGETQYF
TRBV6-5,TRBJ1-6,14,once,NA,CASSRSSYNSPLHF
TRBV28,TRBJ2-1,15,NA,TRBD1,CASSLGGQLYNEQFF
TRBV14,TRBJ1-1,14,NA,TRBD1,CASSWDSGVTEAFF
TRBV7-2,TRBJ2-1,15,NA,TRBD2,CASSRTSGPYNEQFF
TRBV3-1/TRBV3-2,TRBJ1-5,14,NA,NA,CASSQGQANQPQHF
TRBV12-5,TRBJ2-2,14,NA,NA,CASGLFQNTGELFF
TRBV6-6,TRBJ1-1,12,NA,TRBD1,CASSKTGGEAFF
TRBV19,TRBJ2-5,14,once,TRBD2,CASSRTRSQETQYF
TRBV6-5,TRBJ1-1,11,NA,NA,CASRTTGLAFF
TRBV19,TRBJ2-3,15,NA,TRBD1,CASRKRTGKTDTQYF
TRBV7-2,TRBJ2-1,15,NA,TRBD2,CASSLLAGGHNEQFF
TRBV9,TRBJ1-1,17,NA,NA,CASSVATLGSGNTEAFF
TRBV29-1,TRBJ1-2,12,NA,NA,CSVDAGYYGYTF
TRBV14,TRBJ2-4,14,NA,TRBD2,CASSHLGGLDIQYF
TRBV6-5,TRBJ1-2,16,NA,TRBD1,CASSYGQGGRLYGYTF
TRBV6-5,TRBJ2-1,15,NA,TRBD2,CASSYGVREGNEQFF
TRBV27,TRBJ1-2,18,NA,TRBD1,CASSLMSTGVSTNYGYTF
TRBV4-1,TRBJ1-1,12,NA,NA,CASTGGNTEAFF
TRBV14,TRBJ1-1,16,NA,TRBD1,CASSQGMGQGNTEAFF
TRBV7-6,TRBJ2-1,12,NA,NA,CASSFPPREQFF
TRBV19,TRBJ1-3,11,NA,NA,CASREGNTIYF